This T cell receptor (beta chain) was captured in a study of OX40 agonist ivuxolimab in advanced cancers. Background on the study: Melanoma, hepatocellular carcinoma, head and neck or renal cell cancer occurred in dose-escalation patients. A history of anti-PD-1, anti-PD-L1 or anti-CTLA-4 therapy was acceptable, and over 35% had some.

The CDR3 loop spans 14 amino acids. Germline values: CDR1 SGHDT, CDR2 YYEEEE. Trimming stripped 0 bases from V and 8 bases from J, with 11 bases between. Autoimmune disease history or systemic immunosuppression was exclusionary. Assay used: immunoSEQ multiplex PCR; TCRdb lists only in-frame clones, some missing. This table holds some 85,000 clones, 87% found once. The chain recombines TRBV5-6 with TRBJ1-4, with D unclear. The receptor's source is an adult with an advanced solid tumor such as melanoma, head and neck, liver or kidney cancer. The sample was CD4+ or CD8+ T cells sorted from blood, taken in a trial of the OX40 agonist ivuxolimab. This CDR3 reads CASSLGQLGEKLFF. CDR3 DNA: TGTGCCAGCAGCTTGGGGCAACTCGGGGAAAAACTGTTTTTT.